A single sample gave rise to the 9 T cell receptor beta chains below, sequenced in a study of blood T cell repertoires in COVID-19. Only in-frame clones appear in the TCRdb table, and some are missing; sequencing was by immunoSEQ multiplex PCR. The table has 150,000 to 200,000 clones, roughly 83% seen once. Sample: PBMCs or T cells enriched from blood (not recorded which). The receptors stem from a woman aged 55-75 years who had recovered from COVID-19.

The chain has TRBV12-3 or TRBV12-4 and TRBJ2-3; TRBD1 might be the D (5 bases). This CDR3 spans 13 amino acids. V was pared by 1 base and J by 6 bases, with 8 bases between. In DNA form, the CDR3 reads TGTGCCAGCAGTTTAGGGGGCAGGGATACGCAGTATTTT. This sequence encodes CASSLGGRDTQYF.

The CDR3 DNA is TGCGCCAGCAGCTTGGGACAGGGAACCTTCTCTAGCACAGATACGCAGTATTTT. Its translation is CASSLGQGTFSSTDTQYF. The chain recombines TRBV5-1 with TRBJ2-3; 7 bases are a match to TRBD1. The CDR3 is 18 residues long. CDR1 and CDR2 (germline): SGHRS, YFSETQ. Unmatched junction bases numbered 10, after V lost 0 bases and J lost 0 bases.

This sequence joins TRBV12-3 or TRBV12-4 and TRBJ1-2; D gene ambiguous. This CDR3 has 12 amino acids. With 1 base removed from V and 9 bases from J, the gap between germline ends came to 9 bases. In nucleotides, the CDR3 is TGTGCCAGCAGTTTAGGAGCGGGAAGCTACACCTTC. Protein sequence: CASSLGAGSYTF.

The genes are TRBV6-6 and TRBJ1-6; TRBD1 agrees at 8 bases. Germline lookup yields CDR1 MNHNY and CDR2 SVGAGI (reference sequence). This CDR3 is 16 amino acids long. J lost 7 bases, V lost 5 bases, and 10 bases had no gene match. The CDR3 spells CASSPGTGSGNSPLHF. The CDR3 DNA is TGTGCCAGCAGTCCTGGGACAGGCTCAGGAAATTCACCCCTCCACTTT.

The J gene is TRBJ2-7, the V gene TRBV27, with 10 bases that match TRBD2. Trimming took 0 bases from V and 6 from J; bases not matched to a gene: 8. Germline CDR1 reads MNHEY; CDR2 reads SMNVEV (reference sequence). This CDR3 region has 16 residues. CDR3 in DNA: TGTGCCAGCAGTTTATCGGTTAGCGGGAGGAGGGCCGAGCAGTACTTC. This sequence encodes CASSLSVSGRRAEQYF.

The chain joins TRBV6-6 to TRBJ2-1, with a weak D call TRBD1 (6 bases). V was shortened by 7 bases and J by 8 bases, with 15 bases between the two germline ends. Germline V gene data show CDR1 as MNHNY and CDR2 as SVGAGI (reference sequence). This CDR3 is built from 13 residues. CDR3 in amino acids: CASTSDRSHEQFF. CDR3 in DNA: TGTGCCAGCACCTCAGACAGGAGCCATGAGCAGTTCTTC.

This clone came up a few times. V gene TRBV2 combines with J gene TRBJ1-2; 7 bases fit TRBD1. V shed 6 bases and J 11 bases; nucleotides not matched to a gene: 6. This CDR3 has 11 residues. Germline values: CDR1 SNHLY, CDR2 FYNNEI. The CDR3 spells CASRARDSYTF. The CDR3, as DNA: TGTGCCAGCAGGGCCCGGGACAGTTACACCTTC. The full variable domain, in which reference TRBV2 and TRBJ1-2 provide the parts outside the CDR3, is EPEVTQTPSHQVTQMGQEVILRCVPISNHLYFYWYRQILGQKVEFLVSFYNNEISEKSEIFDDQFSVERPDGSNFTLKIRSTKLEDSAMYFCASRARDSYTFGSGTRLTVV.

The V and J genes are TRBV18 and TRBJ1-5, with TRBD1 as a possible D gene (6 bases). The CDR3 totals 15 residues. V lost 2 bases and J 2 bases, leaving 10 bases between the germline ends. CDR1 KGHSH and CDR2 LQKENI come from the germline V gene. CDR3 region: CASSPDRLGNQPQHF. The DNA of the CDR3 is TGTGCCAGCTCACCAGACAGGTTAGGCAATCAGCCCCAGCATTTT.

This chain connects TRBV2 to TRBJ1-4; 10 bases are shared with TRBD1. After removal of 7 bases from V and 4 bases from J, the junction contained 6 bases not matched to a gene. Germline V gene sequence: CDR1 SNHLY, CDR2 FYNNEI. The CDR3 is 15 amino acids. Here the CDR3 DNA reads TGTGCCAGCAAGGACAGGGGGTTACTTAATGAAAAACTGTTTTTT. Its translation: CASKDRGLLNEKLFF.